Included here is one T cell receptor (beta chain) sequence, with context. Antigen unknown. From germline, CDR1 is SQVTM and CDR2 ANQGSEA. V was trimmed by 5 bases and J by 2 bases, leaving 12 bases between them. This CDR3 is built from 13 residues. The sample originates from a study of T-cell memory formation after mild COVID-19. Study-wide findings and caveats: Balance between CD4 and CD8 was seen in clones contracting day 15 to 85, and a CD4+ lean was seen in later expanders. What remained unconfirmed was the SARS-CoV-2 specificity of second-wave clones peaking on day 37.

Using constant-segment primers, 5'RACE produced TCR alpha and TCR beta cDNA libraries carrying sample barcodes and UMIs. In TCRdb, the 5' RACE reads were re-called with MiXCR into one record per CDR3 protein. Of approximately 300,000 distinct CDR3 sequences in the sample, approximately 15% were seen once. V usage is TRBV29-1 and J usage is TRBJ1-1; D is uncertain. The sample was PBMCs or a T cell subset sorted from them (not recorded which). The source of this sequence is a man younger than 35 who had mild COVID-19 (a few samples of this study predate the infection). Cell type and time point are not known. As DNA, the CDR3 is TGCAGCGTTTCCCTTCTCCTAAACACTGAAGCTTTCTTT. Its translation is CSVSLLLNTEAFF.